The rows below give T cell receptor beta chains drawn from one sample of a study of blood T cell repertoires in COVID-19. Assay: immunoSEQ multiplex PCR; the TCRdb copy retains only in-frame clones and omits some. Here the sample spans around 150,000 clones, 84% being singletons. The sequenced sample consisted of PBMCs or T cells enriched from blood (not recorded which). The source of these receptors is a woman aged 50 to 60 with acute COVID-19. Each CDR3 is given with its conserved first and last residue. A D gene is named only where the DNA matches it firmly. Size values are once, few and many counts, or a class for expanded clones, and some rows have none.

v_gene	abundance	d_gene	j_gene	len	CDR3nt	CDR3aa
TRBV19	NA	TRBD1	TRBJ1-5	17	TGTGCCAGTAGTATGGGACCGGGACAGGGGTGGGATCAGCCCCAGCATTTT	CASSMGPGQGWDQPQHF
TRBV5-8	NA	TRBD1	TRBJ1-3	17	TGTGCCAGCAGCTTCGGGACAGGGGGCATTGTTGGAAACACCATATATTTT	CASSFGTGGIVGNTIYF
TRBV4-1	once	NA	TRBJ2-7	17	TGCGCCAGCAGCCAAGAATTAGGACAGACCGCACGATACGAGCAGTACTTC	CASSQELGQTARYEQYF
TRBV5-1	once	NA	TRBJ2-3	15	TGCGCCAGCAGCTTGGTAGGAGGGAGCACAGATACGCAGTATTTT	CASSLVGGSTDTQYF
TRBV3-1/TRBV3-2	NA	NA	TRBJ1-2	14	TGTGCCAGCAGCTACCGAAGAACAGGGCCCGGCTACACCTTC	CASSYRRTGPGYTF
TRBV2	NA	TRBD1	TRBJ1-6	15	TGTGCCACCCACCCGACAGGGGACGAGAATTCACCCCTCCACTTT	CATHPTGDENSPLHF
TRBV28	NA	NA	TRBJ2-2	14	TGTGCCAGCAGTATACTAAACGGGGCCGGGGAGCTGTTTTTT	CASSILNGAGELFF
TRBV10-2	NA	NA	TRBJ2-3	17	TGCGCCAGCAGTAAAAGGGCTGGCGGGGATTTCGCAGATACGCAGTATTTT	CASSKRAGGDFADTQYF
TRBV27	NA	TRBD2	TRBJ2-7	13	TGTGCCAGCAGTCTGACTAGCGGCTACGAGCAGTACTTC	CASSLTSGYEQYF
TRBV12-3/TRBV12-4	NA	NA	TRBJ1-5	12	TGTGCCAGCAGTCACCAGGGGCAGCCCCAGCATTTT	CASSHQGQPQHF
TRBV29-1	NA	TRBD1	TRBJ2-5	15	TGCAGCGTTGGGAACCTCGGACAGGGGGCTGAGACCCAGTACTTC	CSVGNLGQGAETQYF
TRBV11-2	NA	TRBD1	TRBJ1-4	17	TGTGCCAGCAGTGGCGGGGAACAGGGGCTGAGGAGGGAAAAACTGTTTTTT	CASSGGEQGLRREKLFF
TRBV15	once	NA	TRBJ1-3	16	TGTGCCACCAGCCCCCGAGTGTACGGGTCTGGAAACACCATATATTTT	CATSPRVYGSGNTIYF
TRBV6-6	NA	TRBD2	TRBJ2-7	14	TGTGCCAGCAGGCCTCGGGAGGTATCCTACGAGCAGTACTTC	CASRPREVSYEQYF
TRBV3-1/TRBV3-2	NA	TRBD1	TRBJ2-7	14	TGTGCCAGCAGCCACCGGGACAGGGCCTACGAGCAGTACTTC	CASSHRDRAYEQYF
TRBV7-9	few	TRBD1	TRBJ1-3	15	TGTGCCAGCAGCGGGACAGGGGGTCGAGGAAACACCATATATTTT	CASSGTGGRGNTIYF
TRBV14	NA	TRBD1	TRBJ1-1	15	TGTGCCAGCAGCCTCCTAAGGGGACAGGGTCCTGAAGCTTTCTTT	CASSLLRGQGPEAFF